Listed here is a single T cell receptor beta chain. TCRdb keeps only in-frame clones here, not all; method: immunoSEQ multiplex PCR. The repertoire holds about 90,000 clones, around 80% seen once, with more than 6.5% in the top ten. This specimen belongs to a study of blood T cell repertoires in COVID-19. Overall study: T cells, B-cell-depleted T cells, or PBMCs provided the cDNA or gDNA that served as material.

This CDR3 has 14 residues. Unmatched junction bases numbered 6, after V lost 6 bases and J lost 5 bases. Germline V CDR1 and CDR2: MNHEY, SVGAGI. The sample comprised peripheral blood. The sequence derives from a man between 65 and 85 years old with acute or convalescent COVID-19. The J gene is TRBJ1-1, the V gene TRBV6-5, with 10 bases that match TRBD1. CDR3 DNA sequence: TGTGCCAGCAGATCGACAGGGGGCGGAACTGAAGCTTTCTTT. Protein product: CASRSTGGGTEAFF.